The rows below give T cell receptor beta chains drawn from one sample of a study of response to subunit inactivated influenza vaccine. TCRdb independently ran MiXCR on the RT-PCR reads; one entry per CDR3 protein. The sample lists about 650,000 distinct CDR3 sequences, 15% to 18% occurring once. Specimen: PBMCs from blood, collected about 11 days after vaccination. These receptors were taken from a man aged 50-59 years who received an inactivated influenza vaccine. CDR3s include the opening cysteine and the closing phenylalanine or tryptophan. A D gene is named only where the DNA matches it firmly. Clone size appears in some rows only: once, few, many, or a class for an expanded clone.

size	J	V	D	DNA	CDR3
.	TRBJ2-7	TRBV18	.	TGTGCCAGCTCACCCGCGACAGGAACCTACGAGCAGTACTTC	CASSPATGTYEQYF
.	TRBJ2-1	TRBV7-9	.	TGTGCCAGCAGCGATCCTCCGGGACAGCGGGACAATGAGCAGTTCTTC	CASSDPPGQRDNEQFF
.	TRBJ2-5	TRBV12-3/TRBV12-4	TRBD2	TGTGCCAGCAGCCCGGAGAGCGGGGGTCAGGGAGAGACCCAGTACTTC	CASSPESGGQGETQYF
few	TRBJ2-7	TRBV30	TRBD1	TGTGCCTGGAGTGTAACGGACAGGGGGGAAGCCGGGGAACCTAGGTACCGAGACGAGCAGTACTTC	CAWSVTDRGEAGEPRYRDEQYF
.	TRBJ2-5	TRBV5-1	.	TGCGCCAGCAGCTTTTCTATTGGGGAGACCCAGTACTTC	CASSFSIGETQYF
.	TRBJ2-5	TRBV20-1	.	TGCAGTGCTACGGGACTCCAACAAGAGACCCAGTACTTC	CSATGLQQETQYF
.	TRBJ2-7	TRBV24-1	.	TGTGCCACCAGTGCAGGGGCCTACGAGCAGTACTTC	CATSAGAYEQYF
many	TRBJ2-3	TRBV4-3	.	TGCGCCAGCAGCCCAGGCCAAGGGGAGATCTCAGATACGCAGTATTTT	CASSPGQGEISDTQYF
few	TRBJ2-1	TRBV29-1	.	TGCAGCGTTGTAACCTCCCCGCGGCTGTTCTTC	CSVVTSPRLFF
.	TRBJ2-1	TRBV7-8	TRBD1	TGTGCCAGCAGCACAGGGACAGGCCGGAATGAGCAGTTCTTC	CASSTGTGRNEQFF
few	TRBJ1-5	TRBV3-1	.	TGTGCCAGCAGCCAAGGAGACAGAAACAATCAGCCCCAGCATTTT	CASSQGDRNNQPQHF
few	TRBJ2-3	TRBV10-3	TRBD1	TGTGCCATCAGTCCCACTGACTTAGGGGGCTCGACATATACGCAGTATTTT	CAISPTDLGGSTYTQYF
.	TRBJ2-2	TRBV29-1	.	TGCAGCGTTTTGACAGGCCTCACCGGGGAGCTGTTTTTT	CSVLTGLTGELFF
few	TRBJ2-1	TRBV2	.	TGTGCCAGCAGTGTAGGCGGGATGGTCGGGCAGTTCTTC	CASSVGGMVGQFF
few	TRBJ1-1	TRBV11-2	.	TGTGCCAGCAGCTTAGGGCCCTGGACTGAAGCTTTCTTT	CASSLGPWTEAFF
many	TRBJ2-1	TRBV28	.	TGTGCCAGCAGTTGGGTGGGAGGCTACAATGAGCAGTTCTTC	CASSWVGGYNEQFF
many	TRBJ2-7	TRBV29-1	TRBD2	TGCAGCGTTGAAAGCGGGAGGGCGGGATACGAGCAGTACTTC	CSVESGRAGYEQYF
few	TRBJ2-7	TRBV20-1	.	TGCAGTGCTGGACTGCGCTACGAGCAGTACTTC	CSAGLRYEQYF
.	TRBJ2-1	TRBV7-6	TRBD2	TGTGCCAGCAGCTTAGTCGGCGGGGGGTTCAATGAGCAGTTCTTC	CASSLVGGGFNEQFF
.	TRBJ2-7	TRBV27	TRBD1	TGTGCCAGCAGCGAGGGGGCAAACTACGAGCAGTACTTC	CASSEGANYEQYF
.	TRBJ2-7	TRBV11-2	.	TGTGCCAGCAGCTTCTTAATCACCTACGAGCAGTACTTC	CASSFLITYEQYF
.	TRBJ2-7	TRBV11-2	.	TGTGCCAGCAGCTTGGCACAGGGAACTTACGAGCAGTACTTC	CASSLAQGTYEQYF
.	TRBJ2-3	TRBV5-1	.	TGCGCCAGCAGCGGAGACCAGGACGATACGCAGTATTTT	CASSGDQDDTQYF
many	TRBJ2-4	TRBV7-2	TRBD1	TGTGCCAGCAGCCCCCAGGGGACAGCCAACATTCAGTACTTC	CASSPQGTANIQYF
.	TRBJ2-1	TRBV30	TRBD2	TGTGCCTGGAGGGGGACTAGCGGGATATACAATGAGCAGTTCTTC	CAWRGTSGIYNEQFF
.	TRBJ1-1	TRBV27	.	TGTGCCAGCAGCCTCCTGGGGGGGTACGCTGAAGCTTTCTTT	CASSLLGGYAEAFF
few	TRBJ2-3	TRBV7-2	.	TGTGCCAGCAGCGGACGGACTGGGGATACGCAGTATTTT	CASSGRTGDTQYF
.	TRBJ2-7	TRBV7-9	TRBD1	TGTGCCAGCAGCAACTGGCAGGGGGCGCACCCCTACGAGCAGTACTTC	CASSNWQGAHPYEQYF
few	TRBJ2-1	TRBV2	TRBD2	TGTGCCAGCAGTGAATTGGGTCTAGCGGTGGGCAATGAGCAGTTCTTC	CASSELGLAVGNEQFF
.	TRBJ2-1	TRBV6-2/TRBV6-3	.	TGTGCCAGCAGAATATACGGAGGGGATGAGCAGTTCTTC	CASRIYGGDEQFF
.	TRBJ2-2	TRBV9	TRBD2	TGTGCCAGCAGCCCTTGGACTAGCGTCACCGGGGAGCTGTTTTTT	CASSPWTSVTGELFF
few	TRBJ1-1	TRBV20-1	.	TGCAGTGCTAGAGCTTCAGGGAGAGCTTTCTTT	CSARASGRAFF
.	TRBJ2-3	TRBV3-1	TRBD1	TGTGCCAGCAGCCAAGAAGGGGGCCATATCACAGATACGCAGTATTTT	CASSQEGGHITDTQYF
few	TRBJ2-1	TRBV14	.	TGTGCCAGCAGCCAGTGGGCAGGGACGGGCAATGAGCAGTTCTTC	CASSQWAGTGNEQFF
many	TRBJ2-1	TRBV11-2	.	TGTGCCAGCAGCAGTAGGGACCGCTACAATGAGCAGTTCTTC	CASSSRDRYNEQFF
.	TRBJ2-7	TRBV10-3	TRBD1	TGTGCCATCAGTGATCGGGACAGCCCCTACGAGCAGTACTTC	CAISDRDSPYEQYF
few	TRBJ2-1	TRBV9	TRBD2	TGTGCCAGCAGCGTAGCTAGCGGGGGGGCCAATGAGCAGTTCTTC	CASSVASGGANEQFF
.	TRBJ2-1	TRBV12-3/TRBV12-4	TRBD2	TGTGCCAGCAGTTTAGAAGTTTTGACTAGCGGGAGGAATGAGCAGTTCTTC	CASSLEVLTSGRNEQFF
few	TRBJ1-4	TRBV7-2	.	TGTGCCAGCAGCTTAAGTCCGAATAATGAAAAACTGTTTTTT	CASSLSPNNEKLFF
.	TRBJ2-7	TRBV5-6	.	TGTGCCAGCAGCTGGGAAGGGGAGCAGTACTTC	CASSWEGEQYF
.	TRBJ2-5	TRBV18	.	TGTGCCAGCTCACCACAAGGGGGTTACGTTTGGGGGCTCGGAGAGACCCAGTACTTC	CASSPQGGYVWGLGETQYF
.	TRBJ1-5	TRBV27	.	TGTGCCAGCAGTTTAACGAGGGGCAATCAGCCCCAGCATTTT	CASSLTRGNQPQHF
few	TRBJ1-5	TRBV6-1	.	TGTGCCAGCAGATCCCGGACGGAGGCTCAGCCCCAGCATTTT	CASRSRTEAQPQHF
many	TRBJ2-1	TRBV12-3/TRBV12-4	TRBD2	TGTGCCAGCAGTTTGCTAGCGGGGGGCAATGAGCAGTTCTTC	CASSLLAGGNEQFF
few	TRBJ1-6	TRBV10-3	TRBD1	TGTGCCATCAAGCGGGACAGCAATTCACCCCTCCACTTT	CAIKRDSNSPLHF
few	TRBJ1-1	TRBV6-2/TRBV6-3	.	TGTGCCAGCAGTACAACTCTGGCAGGAGGGGTGGAAGCTTTCTTT	CASSTTLAGGVEAFF
.	TRBJ2-3	TRBV20-1	TRBD2	TGCAGTGCTAACAGCGGGGGGCACATCAGCACAGATACGCAGTATTTT	CSANSGGHISTDTQYF
.	TRBJ2-7	TRBV19	.	TGTGCCAGTGGAACCTACGGGCAGTACTTC	CASGTYGQYF
few	TRBJ2-7	TRBV7-2	TRBD2	TGTGCCAGCAGCTCCAGGGCTAGCGGGAGCTACGAGCAGTACTTC	CASSSRASGSYEQYF
once	TRBJ2-7	TRBV9	.	TGTGCCAGCAGCGGGGGGACGGCCCCCTACGAGCAGTACTTC	CASSGGTAPYEQYF
.	TRBJ1-3	TRBV5-6	.	TGTGCCAGCAGCTATGCAACTGTCATCTCTGGAAACACCATATATTTT	CASSYATVISGNTIYF
.	TRBJ2-3	TRBV29-1	.	TGCAGCGTAGGGACTAGCACAGATACGCAGTATTTT	CSVGTSTDTQYF
.	TRBJ2-4	TRBV18	.	TGTGCCAGCTCAAATGACAAAGCCAAAAACATTCAGTACTTC	CASSNDKAKNIQYF
few	TRBJ1-1	TRBV12-3/TRBV12-4	TRBD1	TGTGCCAGCAGTTTAAGGCGACAGGGGAAAAATGAAGCTTTCTTT	CASSLRRQGKNEAFF
few	TRBJ2-5	TRBV20-1	TRBD2	TGCAGTCCCTCCGGGACTAGCGGGAGTGAGACCCAGTACTTC	CSPSGTSGSETQYF
few	TRBJ2-7	TRBV13	TRBD1	TGTGCCAGCAGATTACAGGGGACCTCCTACGAGCAGTACTTC	CASRLQGTSYEQYF
.	TRBJ2-7	TRBV7-3	.	TGTGCCAGCAGCTCCCAAAACCTTTACGAGCAGTACTTC	CASSSQNLYEQYF
many	TRBJ2-1	TRBV20-1	TRBD2	TGCAGTGCTAGAGAACAGGGTAGCGGGAGTTACAATGAGCAGTTCTTC	CSAREQGSGSYNEQFF